The 32 T cell receptor beta chains listed next were all sequenced from one sample in a study of cytomegalovirus exposure and HLA in healthy donors. The PCR was carried out with 60 Vbeta primers and 13 Jbeta primers. The assay was immunoSEQ multiplex PCR, and TCRdb's table has in-frame clones only and misses some. The table shows 150,000 to 200,000 clones, with roughly 84% occurring only once. Sequencing was carried out using PBMCs. Every receptor here comes from a girl less than two years old in good health and CMV-seronegative.

J is TRBJ1-1 and V is TRBV9, with D unresolved. V shed 4 bases and J shed 3 bases, with 10 bases lying between them. This CDR3 region has 13 residues. Germline values: CDR1 SGDLS, CDR2 YYNGEE. CDR3 sequence reads: CASSRDTYTEAFF. CDR3 in DNA: TGTGCCAGCAGCCGCGACACCTACACTGAAGCTTTCTTT.

The chain has TRBV5-1 and TRBJ2-5; perhaps TRBD1 as D (5 bases). From germline, CDR1 is SGHRS and CDR2 YFSETQ. CDR3 length equals 15 residues. Trimming took 4 bases from V and 4 from J, leaving 17 bases between them. This CDR3 reads CASSRVFVTGETQYF. CDR3 sequence (DNA): TGCGCCAGCAGCAGGGTTTTCGTCACAGGAGAGACCCAGTACTTC. The full variable domain, rest sourced from reference TRBV5-1 and TRBJ2-5, is KAGVTQTPRYLIKTRGQQVTLSCSPISGHRSVSWYQQTPGQGLQFLFEYFSETQRNKGNFPGRFSGRQFSNSRSEMNVSTLELGDSALYLCASSRVFVTGETQYFGPGTRLLVL.

The V call is TRBV11-2, the J call TRBJ2-2; TRBD1 might be the D (5 bases). Germline V gene data show CDR1 as SGHAT and CDR2 as FQNNGV. The CDR3 is 13 residues long. V lost 4 bases, J lost 11 bases, and 14 bases lay in between. The CDR3 reads CASSSWGRGELFF. CDR3 coding DNA: TGTGCCAGCAGCTCTTGGGGTAGGGGAGAGCTGTTTTTT.

V gene TRBV9 combines with J gene TRBJ2-2, with 8 bases matching TRBD2. From germline, CDR1 is SGDLS and CDR2 YYNGEE. The CDR3 is 15 amino acids. Unmatched junction bases numbered 4, after V lost 6 bases and J lost 0 bases. The DNA of the CDR3 is TGTGCCAGCATGGCGGGAGGATCGAACACCGGGGAGCTGTTTTTT. Its translation: CASMAGGSNTGELFF.

The genes are TRBV4-2 and TRBJ2-1; a weak D match, TRBD2 (6 bases). CDR1 LGHNA and CDR2 YNFKEQ come from the germline V gene. V gave up 4 bases and J gave up 5 bases, with 6 bases separating them. The CDR3 contains 12 residues. This CDR3 is CASSREDNEQFF. The CDR3 DNA sequence: TGTGCCAGCAGCCGGGAGGACAATGAGCAGTTCTTC.

This chain joins TRBV7-6 and TRBJ1-1; D is ambiguous. This CDR3 has 15 residues. From germline, CDR1 is SGHVS and CDR2 FNYEAQ. V lost 5 bases to trimming and J lost 4 bases, with 17 bases between them. CDR3 in DNA: TGTGCCAGCAGCCCCATGGGAGGGTATCTCACTGAAGCTTTCTTT. Translation gives CASSPMGGYLTEAFF.

This chain connects TRBV9 to TRBJ2-1, with D unresolved. CDR1 and CDR2 (germline): SGDLS, YYNGEE. This CDR3 contains 13 residues. Trimming left V 4 bases short and J 3 bases short, with 8 bases between. The CDR3 is CASSPSLYNEQFF. The CDR3 nucleotides are TGTGCCAGCAGCCCGAGTCTCTACAATGAGCAGTTCTTC.

The chain has TRBV5-1 and TRBJ2-1; D is unresolved. This CDR3 region has 13 residues. The V gene lost 2 bases and the J gene lost 8 bases, with 11 bases spanning the gap. Germline V gene sequence: CDR1 SGHRS, CDR2 YFSETQ. CDR3 region: CASSFSSGHEQFF. The CDR3 DNA reads as TGCGCCAGCAGCTTTTCATCGGGTCATGAGCAGTTCTTC.

The CDR3, as DNA: TGTGCCAGTACCACAGACAGGGGGCTTGGTGGCTACACCTTC. Translated, it gives CASTTDRGLGGYTF. This chain joins TRBV19 and TRBJ1-2, with 10 bases that match TRBD1. The CDR3 loop spans 14 amino acids. After removal of 7 bases from V and 7 bases from J, the junction contained 9 bases not matched to a gene. Germline loops: CDR1 LNHDA, CDR2 SQIVND (reference sequence).

The chain carries TRBV5-1 and TRBJ1-2; 7 bases are a match to TRBD1. V lost 0 bases and J lost 4; bases outside the gene matches: 6. The length of the CDR3 is 15 residues. In germline, CDR1 is SGHRS, CDR2 YFSETQ. Here the CDR3 reads CASSLAGTALYGYTF. The CDR3 coding sequence is TGCGCCAGCAGCTTGGCCGGGACAGCTCTCTATGGCTACACCTTC.

This chain joins TRBV27 and TRBJ2-4; D not certain. CDR1 is MNHEY, CDR2 SMNVEV, per germline (reference sequence). The CDR3 covers 14 residues. V shed 1 base and J shed 1 base, with 5 bases lying between them. The CDR3 region is CASSLLSAKNIQYF. The CDR3 DNA sequence: TGTGCCAGCAGTTTATTATCGGCCAAAAACATTCAGTACTTC.

The V gene is TRBV10-3, the J gene TRBJ1-1; 7 bases are a match to TRBD1. V trimming: 10 bases; J trimming: 0 bases; junction bases outside the gene matches: 5. The CDR3 has 13 residues. CDR1 ENHRY and CDR2 SYGVKD come from the germline V gene. CDR3 loop: CATRQGLNTEAFF. In DNA form, the CDR3 reads TGTGCCACCCGACAGGGATTGAACACTGAAGCTTTCTTT.

The chain links TRBV25-1 to TRBJ2-7; D unresolved. CDR3 length equals 13 residues. V lost 6 bases and J 7 bases, leaving 16 bases between the germline ends. In germline, CDR1 is MGHDK, CDR2 SYGVNS. The CDR3 is CASSLAGAGEQYF. The CDR3 DNA sequence: TGTGCCAGCAGCCTGGCTGGAGCCGGGGAGCAGTACTTC.

This chain uses TRBV7-2 with TRBJ1-2, with 7 positions matching TRBD1. The CDR3 is 13 amino acids. Trimming removed 3 bases from V and 8 bases from J; junction bases left unmatched: 6. Per the germline V gene, CDR1 is SGHTA and CDR2 is FQGNSA. The CDR3: CASSLVWTGGYTF. CDR3 DNA: TGTGCCAGCAGCTTGGTGTGGACAGGAGGCTACACCTTC.

This clone was counted once. This sequence joins TRBV5-1 and TRBJ1-2, with TRBD1 identical over 9 bases. Germline V CDR1 and CDR2: SGHRS, YFSETQ. The CDR3 length is 14 residues. V lost 5 bases to trimming and J lost 6 bases; unmatched junction nucleotides: 8. The CDR3 DNA is TGCGCCAGCAGGCCGCCGGGACAGGGACATGGCTACACCTTC. It encodes CASRPPGQGHGYTF.

This clone appeared a few times. The chain employs TRBV12-5 and TRBJ2-7, with 8 positions matching TRBD2. CDR1 is LGHNT, CDR2 FRNRAP, per germline. Losses at the gene ends were 0 bases for V and 10 bases for J; bases not matched to a gene: 14. The CDR3 covers 16 residues. CDR3 DNA: TGTGCTAGTGGTTTGGTATTGGGAAGCGGGGGTTGCTTTCAGTACTTC. Its protein product is CASGLVLGSGGCFQYF.

The rearrangement links TRBV15 to TRBJ2-7; possible D gene TRBD2, 6 bases. The length of the CDR3 is 15 residues. Germline V CDR1 and CDR2: LNHNV, YYDKDF (reference sequence). Trimming took off 0 bases at V and 6 bases at J, with 15 bases between the two ends. CDR3 sequence: CATSRDPGLPAEQYF. The CDR3 DNA is TGTGCCACCAGCAGAGATCCCGGACTACCCGCCGAGCAGTACTTC. Looking up the rest from reference TRBV15 and TRBJ2-7 gives the full variable domain: DAMVIQNPRYQVTQFGKPVTLSCSQTLNHNVMYWYQQKSSQAPKLLFHYYDKDFNNEADTPDNFQSRRPNTSFCFLDIRSPGLGDTAMYLCATSRDPGLPAEQYFGPGTRLTVT.

The chain employs TRBV9 and TRBJ2-1; unclear D gene. Germline CDR1 SGDLS, CDR2 YYNGEE. The length of the CDR3 is 15 residues. Trimming cost V 0 bases and J 2 bases, with 9 bases left between them. CDR3 bases: TGTGCCAGCAGCGTAGGACCACTAACCTACAATGAGCAGTTCTTC. Its translation: CASSVGPLTYNEQFF.

The chain uses TRBV5-1 and TRBJ2-7, with D unresolved. The length of the CDR3 is 13 residues. The germline V gene has CDR1 SGHRS and CDR2 YFSETQ. V gave up 4 bases and J gave up 3 bases, with 11 bases separating them. CDR3 nucleotide sequence: TGCGCCAGCAGCCCCGTTTTCGTCTACGAGCAGTACTTC. This encodes CASSPVFVYEQYF.

This chain uses TRBV4-1 with TRBJ1-5; D perhaps matches TRBD1 (6 bases). There are 16 residues in the CDR3. From germline, CDR1 is MGHRA and CDR2 YSYEKL. V lost 3 bases and J 0 bases, leaving 12 bases between the germline ends. CDR3 in DNA: TGCGCCAGCAGCCAGGGAACAGGGTATAGCAATCAGCCCCAGCATTTT. It codes for CASSQGTGYSNQPQHF.

The gene calls are TRBV30 and TRBJ2-5; 7 bases align to TRBD1. V was pared by 5 bases and J by 4 bases, with 1 base of the junction left unmatched. CDR3 length: 11 residues. Looked up from germline, CDR1 is GTSNPN and CDR2 is SVGIG (reference sequence). CDR3 DNA: TGTGCCTGGGCAGGGGGAGAGACCCAGTACTTC. Translating it yields CAWAGGETQYF.

Only one count was recorded for this clone. This chain links TRBV4-1 with TRBJ1-5, with TRBD1 as a possible D gene (6 bases). Germline values: CDR1 MGHRA, CDR2 YSYEKL. CDR3 length: 17 amino acids. V dropped 1 base and J dropped 4 bases, with 17 bases sitting between them. This chain's CDR3 is CASSQVGGAAQNQPQHF. The DNA for the CDR3 is TGCGCCAGCAGCCAAGTCGGGGGGGCGGCCCAAAATCAGCCCCAGCATTTT.

The chain carries TRBV2 and TRBJ1-5; 7 bases fit TRBD1. Germline values: CDR1 SNHLY, CDR2 FYNNEI. This CDR3 contains 15 residues. Unmatched junction bases numbered 6, after V lost 6 bases and J lost 1 base. DNA of the CDR3: TGTGCCAGCAGCGTTGACAGGGAGAGCAATCAGCCCCAGCATTTT. Translation: CASSVDRESNQPQHF.

V and J are TRBV9 and TRBJ2-1; 8 bases are a match to TRBD2. The CDR3 contains 14 residues. In germline, CDR1 is SGDLS, CDR2 YYNGEE. V lost 3 bases and J lost 6; bases outside the gene matches: 5. CDR3 DNA sequence: TGTGCCAGCAGCGACCAGCGGGGGTTCAATGAGCAGTTCTTC. Encoded protein: CASSDQRGFNEQFF.

This chain joins TRBV6-1 and TRBJ1-6; tentatively, D is TRBD1 (5 bases). Germline CDR1 is MNHNS and CDR2 is SASEGT. This CDR3 contains 16 residues. Deletions cut 2 bases from V and 6 bases from J, with 14 bases between. CDR3 loop: CASSEFAGQLNSPLHF. CDR3 DNA: TGTGCCAGCAGTGAATTCGCGGGGCAGCTTAATTCACCCCTCCACTTT.

The gene calls are TRBV2 and TRBJ1-3; 7 bases map to TRBD1. CDR1 and CDR2 (germline): SNHLY, FYNNEI. The junction had 2 bases not matched to a gene; V was cut back by 6 bases and J by 0 bases. This CDR3 comprises 14 residues. The CDR3, as DNA: TGTGCCAGCAGGGGGACAGTCTCTGGAAACACCATATATTTT. It codes for CASRGTVSGNTIYF.

This clone was seen a few times. This chain links TRBV11-3 with TRBJ1-1; D unclear. The CDR3 extends over 13 amino acids. The V and J ends lost 5 bases and 5 bases respectively, with 12 bases between them. Germline V CDR1 and CDR2: SGHNT, YENEEA. The CDR3 here is CASSQALGTEAFF. DNA for the CDR3: TGTGCCAGCAGCCAAGCTCTAGGTACTGAAGCTTTCTTT.

The CDR3 sequence is CASCADQETQYF. DNA for the CDR3: TGCGCCAGCTGTGCGGACCAAGAGACCCAGTACTTC. V is TRBV5-1 and J is TRBJ2-5; no clear D gene. The CDR3 covers 12 residues. Germline V gene sequence: CDR1 SGHRS, CDR2 YFSETQ. V lost 7 bases to trimming and J lost 0 bases, with 7 bases between them.

The V and J genes are TRBV30 and TRBJ2-7; 8 positions agree with TRBD2. This CDR3 is 14 amino acids long. Germline V CDR1 and CDR2: GTSNPN, SVGIG (reference sequence). The ends lost 3 bases at V and 1 base at J; junction bases unmatched: 5. The CDR3 region has the DNA TGTGCCTGGAGGGGGCGGGGGGTGTCCTACGAGCAGTACTTC. Amino acid sequence: CAWRGRGVSYEQYF. Looking up the rest from reference TRBV30 and TRBJ2-7 gives the full variable domain: SQTIHQWPATLVQPVGSPLSLECTVEGTSNPNLYWYRQAAGRGLQLLFYSVGIGQISSEVPQNLSASRPQDRQFILSSKKLLLSDSGFYLCAWRGRGVSYEQYFGPGTRLTVT.

The chain employs TRBV30 and TRBJ2-1; TRBD1 aligns across 8 bases. J was trimmed by 5 bases and V by 1 base; bases with no gene match: 4. Germline CDR1 GTSNPN, CDR2 SVGIG (reference sequence). The CDR3 spans 14 residues. The CDR3 region is CAWSAGTGHNEQFF. As DNA, the CDR3 is TGTGCCTGGAGTGCCGGGACAGGACACAATGAGCAGTTCTTC. Variable domain in full (rest from reference TRBV30 and TRBJ2-1): SQTIHQWPATLVQPVGSPLSLECTVEGTSNPNLYWYRQAAGRGLQLLFYSVGIGQISSEVPQNLSASRPQDRQFILSSKKLLLSDSGFYLCAWSAGTGHNEQFFGPGTRLTVL.

The rearrangement links TRBV4-1 to TRBJ2-2; maybe TRBD1 (5 bases). Germline loops: CDR1 MGHRA, CDR2 YSYEKL. This CDR3 contains 15 residues. Trimming stripped 1 base from V and 4 bases from J, with 10 bases between. CDR3 nucleotides: TGCGCCAGCAGCCAAGGGGCTAGGGGCACCGGGGAGCTGTTTTTT. This gives the protein CASSQGARGTGELFF.

The chain has TRBV4-2 and TRBJ1-4; a weak D match, TRBD1 (5 bases). V was trimmed by 5 bases and J by 2 bases, leaving 15 bases between them. The CDR3 covers 16 residues. The germline V gene has CDR1 LGHNA and CDR2 YNFKEQ. CDR3 nucleotides: TGTGCCAGCAGCGAGAACTCCAGGGCCACTAATGAAAAACTGTTTTTT. Its protein is CASSENSRATNEKLFF.